This T cell receptor beta chain is from a study of CD8+ T cells in alopecia areata. Study-wide results and caveats: Many expanded lesional clones persisted in scalp and blood during tofacitinib treatment. Since there was just one nonresponder, nobody can yet say how baseline CD8+ expansion ties to response.

Indicated treatment: oral pan-JAK inhibitor, 5-10 mg twice daily. RNA was isolated and reverse transcribed to cDNA, the sequencing template. Generated by immunoSEQ multiplex PCR, the TCRdb table keeps only in-frame clones and is missing some. The sample has over 95,000 clones, roughly three fifths seen once; the top ten hold about 14%. This clone has just one count. Its antigen is as yet unknown. Source: CD8+ T cells sorted from blood, taken at week 4, from a patient treated with tofacitinib. The sequence derives from a human donor with alopecia areata.

DNA for the CDR3: TGCGCCAGCAGCCTAGAGGCAGGGGCCTACACCTTC. Protein product: CASSLEAGAYTF. The chain links TRBV4-1 to TRBJ1-2; a possible D gene is TRBD1 (6 bases). The CDR3 loop spans 12 amino acids. V gave up 4 bases and J gave up 10 bases, with 13 bases separating them. The germline gives CDR1 MGHRA, CDR2 YSYEKL.